This T cell receptor (beta chain) was observed in a study of T cell responses to AZD1222 COVID-19 vaccine. Study-wide results and limits: Females made up more of the donors, who were largely white British, and clonal diversity may have come out too low.

Comment on this clone: The antigen remains undetermined.

The CDR3 runs to 13 residues. Trimming removed 6 bases at V and 5 bases at J, with 13 bases between. Some clones are missing from TCRdb's copy, which holds only in-frame ones; the method was immunoSEQ multiplex PCR. The data contain 140,000 to 150,000 clones, just under 95% of them singletons. The chain joins TRBV12-3 or TRBV12-4 to TRBJ1-1; D is possibly TRBD1 (5 bases). This receptor was identified in an adult in good health. This specimen consisted of peripheral blood, obtained on day 0 of AZD1222 vaccination. Here the CDR3 reads CASRTREYTEAFF. As DNA, the CDR3 is TGTGCCAGCAGGACCAGGGAGTATACTGAAGCTTTCTTT.